These T cell receptor beta chains were read from a single sample in a study of cytomegalovirus exposure and HLA in healthy donors. Using immunoSEQ multiplex PCR, the repertoire was profiled, and TCRdb retains in-frame clones only, with some absent. Seen here are some 120,000 clones, roughly three quarters observed once, and the top ten hold about 2%. The sequenced sample was PBMCs. The origin of the receptors is a man aged 18 to 29 in good health and CMV-seronegative. CDR3s include the opening cysteine and the closing phenylalanine or tryptophan. A D gene is named only where the DNA matches it firmly. Size is stated for part of the rows, as once, few or many counts, or as a class when the clone is expanded.

>TRBV10-3|TRBJ2-7|NA|NA
TGTGCCATCAGTGAACGGTACGAGCAGTACTTC
CAISERYEQYF
>TRBV7-6|TRBJ2-2|TRBD2|few
TGTGCCAGCAGCTCCCTTAGCGGGAGAGCGCTCGGGGAGCTGTTTTTT
CASSSLSGRALGELFF
>TRBV6-5|TRBJ2-7|TRBD2|few
TGTGCCAGCAGTTACTCAGCGGGAATCTACGAGCAGTACTTC
CASSYSAGIYEQYF
>TRBV6-6|TRBJ1-5|NA|NA
TGTGCCAGCAGTCGCGACGGAGATAGCAATCAGCCCCAGCATTTT
CASSRDGDSNQPQHF
>TRBV7-3|TRBJ2-3|NA|NA
TGTGCCAGCAGTTCGGGCACAGATACGCAGTATTTT
CASSSGTDTQYF
>TRBV7-8|TRBJ1-2|NA|NA
TGTGCCAGCAGCATACAGGGCGATAATAACTATGGCTACACCTTC
CASSIQGDNNYGYTF
>TRBV7-2|TRBJ2-1|TRBD2|NA
TGTGCCAGCAGCTTATTAACGGGCCTAGCGGGAGGTAATGAGCAGTTCTTC
CASSLLTGLAGGNEQFF
>TRBV7-9|TRBJ1-1|NA|NA
TGTGCCAGCAGCTTAGGGGGCGGGAACACTGAAGCTTTCTTT
CASSLGGGNTEAFF
>TRBV7-9|TRBJ2-1|NA|few
TGTGCCAGCAGCTTATCTGGACAGCCACGCGGGCAGTTCTTC
CASSLSGQPRGQFF
>TRBV30|TRBJ2-4|NA|NA
TGTGCCTGGACCCCCCTGGGACACCCCAATATTCAGTACTTC
CAWTPLGHPNIQYF
>TRBV5-1|TRBJ1-4|NA|few
TGCGCCAGCAGTAGAGAAGGGGGAGCAACTAATGAAAAACTGTTTTTT
CASSREGGATNEKLFF
>TRBV7-2|TRBJ2-3|NA|NA
TGTGCCAGCAGCTTAGCGCGGGATACGCAGTATTTT
CASSLARDTQYF
>TRBV5-1|TRBJ2-1|TRBD2|NA
TGCGCCAGCAGCTTGGGAGCTAGCGGATCCTACAATGAGCAGTTCTTC
CASSLGASGSYNEQFF
>TRBV7-9|TRBJ2-2|NA|NA
TGTGCCAGCAGCCGACAGGCAGACACCGGGGAGCTGTTTTTT
CASSRQADTGELFF
>TRBV4-1|TRBJ2-6|TRBD1|few
TGCGCCAGCAGCCAAGCCCTACCCGGACAGGGGAACCCTGGGGCCAACGTCCTGACTTTC
CASSQALPGQGNPGANVLTF
>TRBV11-3|TRBJ2-3|NA|NA
TGTGCCAGCAGCTTAGTAGAAGCAGATACGCAGTATTTT
CASSLVEADTQYF
>TRBV21-1|TRBJ1-2|NA|NA
TGTGCCAGCAGCAAAGCCATGGACAGGGGGAGCCCCCTTGGAGGCTACACCTTC
CASSKAMDRGSPLGGYTF
>TRBV5-1|TRBJ2-6|TRBD1|NA
TGCGCCAGCAGCTCGACAGGGGGCGCCGGGGCCAACGTCCTGACTTTC
CASSSTGGAGANVLTF
>TRBV7-3|TRBJ2-2|NA|NA
TGTGCCAGCAGCTTAGAGTCCGGGGAGCTGTTTTTT
CASSLESGELFF
>TRBV28|TRBJ1-4|NA|NA
TGTGCCAGCACCCCCGGACAATTAAATGAAAAACTGTTTTTT
CASTPGQLNEKLFF
>TRBV7-9|TRBJ2-1|TRBD2|NA
TGTGCCAGCAGCCGGACTAGCGAGCTGGATGAGCAGTTCTTC
CASSRTSELDEQFF
>TRBV7-9|TRBJ1-6|TRBD1|NA
TGTGCCAGCAGCTTAGTGAGACAGGGGACGCTGGCTAATTCACCCCTCCACTTT
CASSLVRQGTLANSPLHF
>TRBV5-4|TRBJ2-3|TRBD1|NA
TGTGCCAGCAGCCCGAATCGACAGGGTTCGGATACGCAGTATTTT
CASSPNRQGSDTQYF
>TRBV11-1|TRBJ2-5|TRBD1|few
TGTGCCAGCAGCACTTGGACAGGGGGCCAGTACCAAGAGACCCAGTACTTC
CASSTWTGGQYQETQYF
>TRBV6-5|TRBJ1-2|NA|NA
TGTGCCAGCAGAAGCCGGGACACGAATGGCTACACCTTC
CASRSRDTNGYTF
>TRBV11-2|TRBJ2-1|TRBD2|NA
TGTGCCAGCAGCTGGACTAGCGGGACCTACAATGAGCAGTTCTTC
CASSWTSGTYNEQFF
>TRBV5-4|TRBJ1-2|NA|once
TGTGCCAGCAGCTTTAAGGGAGGCTATGGCTACACCTTC
CASSFKGGYGYTF
>TRBV28|TRBJ2-2|TRBD1|NA
TGTGCCAGCAGTTTATCCGACAGGGACACCGGGGAGCTGTTTTTT
CASSLSDRDTGELFF
>TRBV9|TRBJ1-5|NA|NA
TGTGCCAGCAGCCCTCGTTATGATCAGCCCCAGCATTTT
CASSPRYDQPQHF
>TRBV5-1|TRBJ2-4|NA|NA
TGCGCCAGCAGCTTGACAGGATCGGAGTTCATTCAGTACTTC
CASSLTGSEFIQYF
>TRBV5-1|TRBJ2-3|NA|NA
TGCGCCAGCAGCTTGGGGGTGACTAGAAGCACAGATACGCAGTATTTT
CASSLGVTRSTDTQYF
>TRBV28|TRBJ2-1|NA|NA
TGTGCCAGCAGTTCCCGACTGACCAATGAGCAGTTCTTC
CASSSRLTNEQFF
>TRBV6-6|TRBJ2-3|TRBD1|NA
TGTGCCACCACGGGGACAGGGGGCACAGATACGCAGTATTTT
CATTGTGGTDTQYF
>TRBV7-9|TRBJ2-2|NA|NA
TGTGCCAGCACAACCGGGGAGCTGTTTTTT
CASTTGELFF
>TRBV4-1|TRBJ1-5|TRBD1|NA
TGCGCCAGCAGGACAGGGAATCAGCCCCAGCATTTT
CASRTGNQPQHF
>TRBV7-3|TRBJ2-3|TRBD2|NA
TGTGCCAGCAGCTTAACGAGCGGGAGGACAGATACGCAGTATTTT
CASSLTSGRTDTQYF
>TRBV28|TRBJ2-7|TRBD1|NA
TGTGCCAGCTGGGACAGGGACTACGAGCAGTACTTC
CASWDRDYEQYF
>TRBV11-2|TRBJ2-3|TRBD2|NA
TGTGCCAGCAGCTTAGCCCCCCTCGGGGGGGCAGGAACAGATACGCAGTATTTT
CASSLAPLGGAGTDTQYF
>TRBV6-6|TRBJ1-3|NA|NA
TGTGCCAGCGGGGGGAGAAGTGGAAACACCATATATTTT
CASGGRSGNTIYF
>TRBV14|TRBJ2-2|TRBD2|few
TGTGCCAGCAGCATGGCTAGCGGGTACACCGGGGAGCTGTTTTTT
CASSMASGYTGELFF
>TRBV30|TRBJ2-3|TRBD2|NA
TGTGCCGGAACGACTAGCGGGGTGACCGTGAATACGCAGTATTTT
CAGTTSGVTVNTQYF
>TRBV5-1|TRBJ1-5|TRBD1|NA
TGCGCCAGCAGCCCCGGACAGGGGAATCAGCCCCAGCATTTT
CASSPGQGNQPQHF
>TRBV7-9|TRBJ2-1|TRBD1|NA
TGTGCCAGCAGCCACCTTGGACAGGGCACTTCCTACAATGAGCAGTTCTTC
CASSHLGQGTSYNEQFF
>TRBV11-3|TRBJ2-7|NA|NA
TGTGCCAGCAGCTTAGATGCTAGCTCCTACGAGCAGTACTTC
CASSLDASSYEQYF
>TRBV30|TRBJ2-2|NA|NA
TGTGCCTGGAGAGTGGACAGACGGGACACCGGGGAGCTGTTTTTT
CAWRVDRRDTGELFF
>TRBV7-6|TRBJ1-1|NA|NA
TGTGCCAGCAGCCCCACGGGTGGACAGCTGAACACTGAAGCTTTCTTT
CASSPTGGQLNTEAFF
>TRBV6-1|TRBJ1-5|NA|NA
TGTGCCAGCAGTGAAGCGTCAGGGTCTGGCAATCAGCCCCAGCATTTT
CASSEASGSGNQPQHF
>TRBV5-6|TRBJ1-1|NA|few
TGTGCCAGTAGACCTCGGGGAGGGGGGACTGAAGCTTTCTTT
CASRPRGGGTEAFF
>TRBV5-1|TRBJ2-3|TRBD2|NA
TGCGCCAGCAGCTTGGGGGGACTAATCTCAGATACGCAGTATTTT
CASSLGGLISDTQYF
>TRBV10-3|TRBJ2-7|TRBD2|NA
TGTGCCATCAGAGGGACTAGCGGGAGGAGCTACCATAGAGAGCAGTACTTC
CAIRGTSGRSYHREQYF
>TRBV4-3|TRBJ2-7|NA|NA
TGCGCCAGCAGCCAAGTCTCGAGGGCGGGCACGCAGTACTTC
CASSQVSRAGTQYF
>TRBV7-9|TRBJ2-1|NA|NA
TGTGCCAGCAGCTGGCTAGGCGGGGTCCTCCACAATGAGCAGTTCTTC
CASSWLGGVLHNEQFF
>TRBV29-1|TRBJ2-5|NA|NA
TGCAGCGTTGGTGGCGGGGTCCAAGAGACCCAGTACTTC
CSVGGGVQETQYF
>TRBV9|TRBJ2-5|TRBD2|NA
TGTGCCAGCAGCGTTGGGCTAGCGGGAGGCTTAGAGACCCAGTACTTC
CASSVGLAGGLETQYF
>TRBV7-8|TRBJ1-6|NA|NA
TGTGCCAGCAGCTTAATCGAGGCAGGGGTAAATTCACCCCTCCACTTT
CASSLIEAGVNSPLHF
>TRBV2|TRBJ1-2|NA|NA
TGTGCCAGCAGCCACTTTTGGAGGCCGATACCTAACTATGGCTACACCTTC
CASSHFWRPIPNYGYTF
>TRBV5-5|TRBJ1-5|NA|NA
TGTGCCAGCAGGTTCATTTGGGACTATCAGCCCCAGCATTTT
CASRFIWDYQPQHF
>TRBV5-4|TRBJ2-5|NA|NA
TGTGCCAGCAGCTTGGCCCGGGGTGGAGCCCAAGAGACCCAGTACTTC
CASSLARGGAQETQYF
>TRBV4-3|TRBJ1-4|TRBD1|NA
TGCGCCAGCAGCCGCCGACAGGGGGGGAATGAAAAACTGTTTTTT
CASSRRQGGNEKLFF